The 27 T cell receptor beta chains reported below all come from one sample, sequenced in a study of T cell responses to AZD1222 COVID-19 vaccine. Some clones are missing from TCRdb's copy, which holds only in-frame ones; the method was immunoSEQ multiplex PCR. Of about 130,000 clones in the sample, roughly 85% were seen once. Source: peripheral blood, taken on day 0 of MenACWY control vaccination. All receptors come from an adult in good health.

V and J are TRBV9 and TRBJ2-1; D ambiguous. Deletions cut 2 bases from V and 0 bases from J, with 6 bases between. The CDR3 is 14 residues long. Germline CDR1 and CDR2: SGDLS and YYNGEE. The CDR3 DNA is TGTGCCAGCAGCGTCTCGGCCTCCTACAATGAGCAGTTCTTC. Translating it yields CASSVSASYNEQFF.

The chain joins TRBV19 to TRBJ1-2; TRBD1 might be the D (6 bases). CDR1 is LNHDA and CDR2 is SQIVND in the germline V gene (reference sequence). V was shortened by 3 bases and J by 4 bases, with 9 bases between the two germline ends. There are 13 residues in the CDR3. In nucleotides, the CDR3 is TGTGCCAGTAGTATCGACAGGACCTATGGCTACACCTTC. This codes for CASSIDRTYGYTF.

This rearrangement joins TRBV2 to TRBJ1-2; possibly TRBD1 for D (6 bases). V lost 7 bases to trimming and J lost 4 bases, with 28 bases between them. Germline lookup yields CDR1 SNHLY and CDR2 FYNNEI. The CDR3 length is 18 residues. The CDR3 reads CASTRGISPKGGAYGYTF. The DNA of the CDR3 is TGTGCCAGCACTCGGGGTATATCACCTAAGGGGGGAGCCTATGGCTACACCTTC.

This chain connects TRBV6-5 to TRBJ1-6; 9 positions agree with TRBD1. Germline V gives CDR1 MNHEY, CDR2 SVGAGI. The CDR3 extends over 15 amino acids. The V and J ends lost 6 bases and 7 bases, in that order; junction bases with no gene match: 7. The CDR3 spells CASRPGQGHNSPLHF. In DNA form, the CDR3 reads TGTGCCAGCAGACCAGGACAGGGGCACAATTCACCCCTCCACTTT.

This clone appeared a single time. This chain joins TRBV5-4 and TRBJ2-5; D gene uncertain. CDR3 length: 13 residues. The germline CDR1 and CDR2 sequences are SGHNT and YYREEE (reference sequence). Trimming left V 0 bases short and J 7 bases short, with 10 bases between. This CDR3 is CASSLVGLVTQYF. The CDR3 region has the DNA TGTGCCAGCAGCTTGGTGGGTTTGGTGACCCAGTACTTC.

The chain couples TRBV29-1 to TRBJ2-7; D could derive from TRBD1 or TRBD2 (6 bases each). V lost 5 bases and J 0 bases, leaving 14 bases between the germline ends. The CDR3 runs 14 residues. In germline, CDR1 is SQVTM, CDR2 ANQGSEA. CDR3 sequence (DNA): TGCAGCGTTTTCGGTAAGGGGGGCTCCTACGAGCAGTACTTC. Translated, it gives CSVFGKGGSYEQYF.

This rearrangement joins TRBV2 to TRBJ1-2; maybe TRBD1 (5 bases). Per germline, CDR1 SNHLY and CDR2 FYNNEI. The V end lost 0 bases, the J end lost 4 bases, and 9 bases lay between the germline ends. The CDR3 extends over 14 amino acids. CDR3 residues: CASSEAGLIYGYTF. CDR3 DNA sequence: TGTGCCAGCAGTGAAGCGGGGCTTATCTATGGCTACACCTTC.

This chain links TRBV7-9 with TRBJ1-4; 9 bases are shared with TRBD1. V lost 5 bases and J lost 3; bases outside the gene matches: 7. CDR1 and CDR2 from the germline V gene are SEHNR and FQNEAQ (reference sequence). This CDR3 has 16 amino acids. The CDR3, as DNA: TGTGCCAGCAGCAAGGGACAGGGCACGGCTAATGAAAAACTGTTTTTT. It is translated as CASSKGQGTANEKLFF.

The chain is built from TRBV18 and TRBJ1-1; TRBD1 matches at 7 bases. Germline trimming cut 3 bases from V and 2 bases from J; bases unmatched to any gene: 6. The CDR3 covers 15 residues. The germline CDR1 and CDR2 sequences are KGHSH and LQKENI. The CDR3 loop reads CASSPRQGVNTEAFF. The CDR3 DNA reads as TGTGCCAGCTCACCGAGGCAGGGGGTAAACACTGAAGCTTTCTTT.

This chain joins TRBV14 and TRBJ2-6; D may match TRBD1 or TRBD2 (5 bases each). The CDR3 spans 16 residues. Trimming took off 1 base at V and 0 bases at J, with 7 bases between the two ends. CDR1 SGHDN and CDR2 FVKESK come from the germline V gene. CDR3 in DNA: TGTGCCAGCAGCCAAGGGGGGTTCTCTGGGGCCAACGTCCTGACTTTC. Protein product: CASSQGGFSGANVLTF.

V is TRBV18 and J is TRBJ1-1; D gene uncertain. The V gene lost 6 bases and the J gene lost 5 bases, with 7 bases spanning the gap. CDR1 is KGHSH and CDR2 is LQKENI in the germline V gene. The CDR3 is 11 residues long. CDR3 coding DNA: TGTGCCAGCTCCGCAGATACTGAAGCTTTCTTT. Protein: CASSADTEAFF. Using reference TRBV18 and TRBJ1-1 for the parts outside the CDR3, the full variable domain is NAGVMQNPRHLVRRRGQEARLRCSPMKGHSHVYWYRQLPEEGLKFMVYLQKENIIDESGMPKERFSAEFPKEGPSILRIQQVVRGDSAAYFCASSADTEAFFGQGTRLTVV.

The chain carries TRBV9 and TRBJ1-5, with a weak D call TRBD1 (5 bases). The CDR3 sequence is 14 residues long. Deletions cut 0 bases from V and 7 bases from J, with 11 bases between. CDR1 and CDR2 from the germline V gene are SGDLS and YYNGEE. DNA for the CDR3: TGTGCCAGCAGCGTAGATTCAGGGAGGCAGCCCCAGCATTTT. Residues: CASSVDSGRQPQHF. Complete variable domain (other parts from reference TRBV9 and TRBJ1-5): DSGVTQTPKHLITATGQRVTLRCSPRSGDLSVYWYQQSLDQGLQFLIQYYNGEERAKGNILERFSAQQFPDLHSELNLSSLELGDSALYFCASSVDSGRQPQHFGDGTRLSIL.

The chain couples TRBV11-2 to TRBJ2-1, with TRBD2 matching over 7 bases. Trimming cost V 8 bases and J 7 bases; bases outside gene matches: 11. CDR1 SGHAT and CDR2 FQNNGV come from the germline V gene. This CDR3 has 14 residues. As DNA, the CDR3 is TGTGCCAGCGAACGGAGGGAGGGGAGGAATGAGCAGTTCTTC. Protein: CASERREGRNEQFF.

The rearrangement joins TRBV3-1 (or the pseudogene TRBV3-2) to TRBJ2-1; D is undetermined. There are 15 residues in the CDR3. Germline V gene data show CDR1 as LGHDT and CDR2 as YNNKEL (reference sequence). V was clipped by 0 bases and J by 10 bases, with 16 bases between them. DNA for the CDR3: TGTGCCAGCAGCCAAGATCGTAACCCCCTCGGAGAGCAGTTCTTC. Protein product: CASSQDRNPLGEQFF.

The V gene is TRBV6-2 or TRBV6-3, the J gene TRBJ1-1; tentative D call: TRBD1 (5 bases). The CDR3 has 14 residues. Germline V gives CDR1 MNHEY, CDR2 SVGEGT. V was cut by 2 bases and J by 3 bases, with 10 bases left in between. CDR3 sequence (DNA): TGTGCCAGCAGTTACCGGGACGCTCACACTGAAGCTTTCTTT. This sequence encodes CASSYRDAHTEAFF.

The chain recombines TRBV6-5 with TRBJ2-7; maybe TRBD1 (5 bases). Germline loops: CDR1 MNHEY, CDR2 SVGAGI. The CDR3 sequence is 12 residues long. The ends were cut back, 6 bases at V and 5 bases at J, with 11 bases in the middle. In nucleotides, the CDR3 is TGTGCCAGCAGCCAGGGTAGAAACGAGCAGTACTTC. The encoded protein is CASSQGRNEQYF.

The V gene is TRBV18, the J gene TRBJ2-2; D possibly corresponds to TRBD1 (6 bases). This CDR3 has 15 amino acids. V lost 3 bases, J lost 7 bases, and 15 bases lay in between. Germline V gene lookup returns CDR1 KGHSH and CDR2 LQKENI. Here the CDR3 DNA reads TGTGCCAGCTCACCCCCTAACAGGGCCGACGGGGAGCTGTTTTTT. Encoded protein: CASSPPNRADGELFF.

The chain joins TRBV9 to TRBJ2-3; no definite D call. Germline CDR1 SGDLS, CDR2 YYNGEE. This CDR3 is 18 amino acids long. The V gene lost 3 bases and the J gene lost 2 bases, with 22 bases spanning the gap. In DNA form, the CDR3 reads TGTGCCAGCAGCGCAATCTCCGGGCCCTCCTTACACACAGATACGCAGTATTTT. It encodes CASSAISGPSLHTDTQYF.

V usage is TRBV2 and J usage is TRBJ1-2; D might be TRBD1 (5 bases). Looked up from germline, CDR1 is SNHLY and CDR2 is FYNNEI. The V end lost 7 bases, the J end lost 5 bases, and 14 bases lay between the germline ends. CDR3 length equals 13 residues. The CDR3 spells CASTRDVSYGYTF. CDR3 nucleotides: TGTGCCAGCACACGGGACGTCTCTTATGGCTACACCTTC.

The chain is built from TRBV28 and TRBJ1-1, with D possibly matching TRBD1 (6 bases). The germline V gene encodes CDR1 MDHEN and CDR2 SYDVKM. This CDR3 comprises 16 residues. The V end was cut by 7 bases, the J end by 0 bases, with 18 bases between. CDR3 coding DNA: TGTGCCAGCATGAAGGGACATCCTGTCATGAACACTGAAGCTTTCTTT. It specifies CASMKGHPVMNTEAFF.

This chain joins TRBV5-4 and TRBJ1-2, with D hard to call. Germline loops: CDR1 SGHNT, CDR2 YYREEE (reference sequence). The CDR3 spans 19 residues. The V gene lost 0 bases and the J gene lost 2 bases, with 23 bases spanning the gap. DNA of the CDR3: TGTGCCAGCAGCTTGGAATTATGGAGGGCCACGAGCACGAACTATGGCTACACCTTC. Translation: CASSLELWRATSTNYGYTF. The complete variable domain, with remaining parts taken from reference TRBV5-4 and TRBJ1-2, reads ETGVTQSPTHLIKTRGQQVTLRCSSQSGHNTVSWYQQALGQGPQFIFQYYREEENGRGNFPPRFSGLQFPNYSSELNVNALELDDSALYLCASSLELWRATSTNYGYTFGSGTRLTVV.

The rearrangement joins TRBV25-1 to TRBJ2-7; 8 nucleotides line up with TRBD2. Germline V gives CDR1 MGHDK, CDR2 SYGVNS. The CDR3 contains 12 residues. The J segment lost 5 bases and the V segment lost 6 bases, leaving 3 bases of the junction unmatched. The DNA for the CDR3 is TGTGCCAGCAGACTAGCGGAGAACGAGCAGTACTTC. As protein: CASRLAENEQYF.

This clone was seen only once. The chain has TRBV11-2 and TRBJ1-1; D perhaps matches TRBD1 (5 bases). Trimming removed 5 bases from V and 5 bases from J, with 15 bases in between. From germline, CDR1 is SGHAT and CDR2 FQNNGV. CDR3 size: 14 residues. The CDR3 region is CASSPPGGETEAFF. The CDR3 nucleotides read TGTGCCAGCAGCCCCCCCGGGGGAGAAACTGAAGCTTTCTTT. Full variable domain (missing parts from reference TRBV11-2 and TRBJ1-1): EAGVAQSPRYKIIEKRQSVAFWCNPISGHATLYWYQQILGQGPKLLIQFQNNGVVDDSQLPKDRFSAERLKGVDSTLKIQPAKLEDSAVYLCASSPPGGETEAFFGQGTRLTVV.

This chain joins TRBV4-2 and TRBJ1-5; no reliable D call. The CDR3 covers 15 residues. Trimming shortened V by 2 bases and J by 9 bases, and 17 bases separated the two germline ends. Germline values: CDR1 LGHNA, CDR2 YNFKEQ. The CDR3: CASSQNEGFTGPQHF. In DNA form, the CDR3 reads TGTGCCAGCAGCCAAAACGAGGGATTTACGGGGCCCCAGCATTTT.

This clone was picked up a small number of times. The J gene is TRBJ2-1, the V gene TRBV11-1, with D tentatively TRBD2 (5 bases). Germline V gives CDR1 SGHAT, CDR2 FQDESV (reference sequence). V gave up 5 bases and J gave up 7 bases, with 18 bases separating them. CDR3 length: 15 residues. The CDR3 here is CASSPSSGRRNEQFF. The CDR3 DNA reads TGTGCCAGCAGCCCGTCCTCCGGGCGGAGGAATGAGCAGTTCTTC.

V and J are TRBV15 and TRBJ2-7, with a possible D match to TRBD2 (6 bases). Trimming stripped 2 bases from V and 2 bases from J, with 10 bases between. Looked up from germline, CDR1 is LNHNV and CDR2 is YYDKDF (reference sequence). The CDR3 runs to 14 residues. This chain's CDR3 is CATSRSAGPYEQYF. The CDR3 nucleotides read TGTGCCACCAGCAGATCCGCGGGGCCCTACGAGCAGTACTTC.

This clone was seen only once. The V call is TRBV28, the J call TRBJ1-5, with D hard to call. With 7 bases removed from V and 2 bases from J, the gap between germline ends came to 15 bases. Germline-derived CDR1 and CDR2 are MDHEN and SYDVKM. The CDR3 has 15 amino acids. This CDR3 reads CASTNHLFGNQPQHF. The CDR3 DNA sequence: TGTGCCAGCACCAACCACCTTTTTGGCAATCAGCCCCAGCATTTT. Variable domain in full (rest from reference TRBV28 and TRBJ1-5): DVKVTQSSRYLVKRTGEKVFLECVQDMDHENMFWYRQDPGLGLRLIYFSYDVKMKEKGDIPEGYSVSREKKERFSLILESASTNQTSMYLCASTNHLFGNQPQHFGDGTRLSIL.